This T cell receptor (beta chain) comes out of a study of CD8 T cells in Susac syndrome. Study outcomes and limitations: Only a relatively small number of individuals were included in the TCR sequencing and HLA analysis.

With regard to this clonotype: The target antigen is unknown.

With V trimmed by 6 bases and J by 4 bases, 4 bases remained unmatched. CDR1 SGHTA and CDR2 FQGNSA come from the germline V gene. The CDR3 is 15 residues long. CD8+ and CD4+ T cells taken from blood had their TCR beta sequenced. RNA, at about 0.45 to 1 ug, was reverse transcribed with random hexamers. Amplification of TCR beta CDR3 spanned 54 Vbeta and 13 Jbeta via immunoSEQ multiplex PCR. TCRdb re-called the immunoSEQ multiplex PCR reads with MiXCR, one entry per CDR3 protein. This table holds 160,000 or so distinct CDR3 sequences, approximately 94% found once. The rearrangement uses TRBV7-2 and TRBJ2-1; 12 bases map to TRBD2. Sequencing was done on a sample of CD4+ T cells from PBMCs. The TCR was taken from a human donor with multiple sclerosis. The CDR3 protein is CASRPGLAGYNEQFF. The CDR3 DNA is TGTGCCAGCAGACCTGGACTAGCGGGATACAATGAGCAGTTCTTC.